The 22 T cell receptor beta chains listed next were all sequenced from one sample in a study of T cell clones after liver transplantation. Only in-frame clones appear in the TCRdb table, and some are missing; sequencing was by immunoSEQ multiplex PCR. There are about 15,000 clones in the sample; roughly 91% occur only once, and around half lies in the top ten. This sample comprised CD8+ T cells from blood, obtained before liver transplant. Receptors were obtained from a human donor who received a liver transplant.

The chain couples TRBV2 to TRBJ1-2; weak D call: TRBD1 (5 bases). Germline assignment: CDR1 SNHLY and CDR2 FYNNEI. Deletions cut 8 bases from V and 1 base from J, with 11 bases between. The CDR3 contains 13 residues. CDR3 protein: CASGGRVNYGYTF. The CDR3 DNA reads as TGTGCCAGCGGAGGCAGGGTTAACTATGGCTACACCTTC. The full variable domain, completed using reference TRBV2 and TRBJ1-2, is EPEVTQTPSHQVTQMGQEVILRCVPISNHLYFYWYRQILGQKVEFLVSFYNNEISEKSEIFDDQFSVERPDGSNFTLKIRSTKLEDSAMYFCASGGRVNYGYTFGSGTRLTVV.

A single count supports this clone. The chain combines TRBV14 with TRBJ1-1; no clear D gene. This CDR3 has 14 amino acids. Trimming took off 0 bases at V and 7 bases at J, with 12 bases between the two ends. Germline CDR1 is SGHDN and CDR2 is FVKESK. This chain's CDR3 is CASSQESYGVEAFF. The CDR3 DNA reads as TGTGCCAGCAGCCAAGAATCATACGGGGTTGAAGCTTTCTTT. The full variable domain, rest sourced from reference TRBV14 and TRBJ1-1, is EAGVTQFPSHSVIEKGQTVTLRCDPISGHDNLYWYRRVMGKEIKFLLHFVKESKQDESGMPNNRFLAERTGGTYSTLKVQPAELEDSGVYFCASSQESYGVEAFFGQGTRLTVV.

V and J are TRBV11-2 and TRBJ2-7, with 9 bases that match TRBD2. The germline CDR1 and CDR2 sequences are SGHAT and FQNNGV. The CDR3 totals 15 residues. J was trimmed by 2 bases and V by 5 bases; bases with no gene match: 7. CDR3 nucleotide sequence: TGTGCCAGCAGCGGGGGGCTAGCGGGGCCCTACGAGCAGTACTTC. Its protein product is CASSGGLAGPYEQYF.

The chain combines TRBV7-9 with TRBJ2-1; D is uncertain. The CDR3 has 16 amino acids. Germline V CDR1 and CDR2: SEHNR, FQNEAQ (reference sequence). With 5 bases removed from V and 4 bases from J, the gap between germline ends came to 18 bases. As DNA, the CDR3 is TGTGCCAGCAGCGTACCCTCGGGCAGGATATACAATGAGCAGTTCTTC. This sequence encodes CASSVPSGRIYNEQFF.

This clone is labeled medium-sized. The CDR3 DNA follows: TGTGCCAGCAGCGTCCTAGCCAGACAGGGGCTAGATACGCAGTATTTT. Translation gives CASSVLARQGLDTQYF. The chain couples TRBV14 to TRBJ2-3; 8 bases map to TRBD1. Per germline, CDR1 SGHDN and CDR2 FVKESK. Germline trimming cut 5 bases from V and 5 bases from J; bases unmatched to any gene: 12. The CDR3 length is 16 residues.

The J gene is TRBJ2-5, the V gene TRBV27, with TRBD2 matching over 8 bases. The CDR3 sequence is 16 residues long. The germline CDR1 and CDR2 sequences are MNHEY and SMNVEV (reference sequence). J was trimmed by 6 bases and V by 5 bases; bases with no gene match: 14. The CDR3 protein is CASSMNLAGMVKTQYF. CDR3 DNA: TGTGCCAGCAGTATGAATTTAGCGGGAATGGTAAAGACCCAGTACTTC.

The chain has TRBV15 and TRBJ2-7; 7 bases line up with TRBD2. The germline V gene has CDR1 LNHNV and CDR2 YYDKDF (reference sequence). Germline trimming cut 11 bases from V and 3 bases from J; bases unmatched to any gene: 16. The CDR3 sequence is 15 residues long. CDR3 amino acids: CAPTIGLAGSYEQYF. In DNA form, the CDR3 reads TGTGCCCCGACGATAGGGTTAGCGGGCAGCTACGAGCAGTACTTC.

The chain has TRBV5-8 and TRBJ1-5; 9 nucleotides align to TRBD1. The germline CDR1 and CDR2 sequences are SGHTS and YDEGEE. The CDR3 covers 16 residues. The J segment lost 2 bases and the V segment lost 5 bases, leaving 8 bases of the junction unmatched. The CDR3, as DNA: TGTGCCAGCAGGCCGGGACAGGGAATTGGCAATCAGCCCCAGCATTTT. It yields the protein CASRPGQGIGNQPQHF.

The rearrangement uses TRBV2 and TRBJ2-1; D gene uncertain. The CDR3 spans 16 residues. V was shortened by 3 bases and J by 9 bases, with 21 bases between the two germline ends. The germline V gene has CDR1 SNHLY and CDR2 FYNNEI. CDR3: CASSEVTEVLWGEQFF. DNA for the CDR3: TGTGCCAGCAGTGAGGTTACAGAGGTTCTCTGGGGTGAGCAGTTCTTC.

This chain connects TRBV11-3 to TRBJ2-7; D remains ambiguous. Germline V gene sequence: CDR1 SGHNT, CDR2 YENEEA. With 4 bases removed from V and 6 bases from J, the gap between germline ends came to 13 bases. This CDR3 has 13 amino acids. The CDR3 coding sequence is TGTGCCAGCAGCTATTTGGAAGGGATCGAGCAGTACTTC. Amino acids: CASSYLEGIEQYF. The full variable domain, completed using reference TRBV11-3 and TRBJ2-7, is EAGVVQSPRYKIIEKKQPVAFWCNPISGHNTLYWYLQNLGQGPELLIRYENEEAVDDSQLPKDRFSAERLKGVDSTLKIQPAELGDSAVYLCASSYLEGIEQYFGPGTRLTVT.

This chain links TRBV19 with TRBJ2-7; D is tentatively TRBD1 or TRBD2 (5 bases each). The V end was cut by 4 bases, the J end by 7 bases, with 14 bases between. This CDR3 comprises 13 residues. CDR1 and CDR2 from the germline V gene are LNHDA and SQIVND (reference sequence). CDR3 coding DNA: TGTGCCAGTAGTACCCGGGGCTTGGGGGAGCAGTACTTC. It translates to CASSTRGLGEQYF.

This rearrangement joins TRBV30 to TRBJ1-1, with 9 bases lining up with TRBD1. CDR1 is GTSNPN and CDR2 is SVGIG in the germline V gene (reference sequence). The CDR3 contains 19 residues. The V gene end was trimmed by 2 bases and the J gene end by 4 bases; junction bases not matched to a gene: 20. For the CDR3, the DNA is TGTGCCTGGAGTAGGGGGACTCCGGGACAGGGCTATGAAGGCACTGAAGCTTTCTTT. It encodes CAWSRGTPGQGYEGTEAFF.

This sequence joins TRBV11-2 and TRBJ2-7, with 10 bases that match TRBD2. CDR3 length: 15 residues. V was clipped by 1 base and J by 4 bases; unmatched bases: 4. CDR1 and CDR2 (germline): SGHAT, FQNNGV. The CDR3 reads CASSLVGTSDYEQYF. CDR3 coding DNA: TGTGCCAGCAGCTTAGTCGGGACTAGCGATTACGAGCAGTACTTC.

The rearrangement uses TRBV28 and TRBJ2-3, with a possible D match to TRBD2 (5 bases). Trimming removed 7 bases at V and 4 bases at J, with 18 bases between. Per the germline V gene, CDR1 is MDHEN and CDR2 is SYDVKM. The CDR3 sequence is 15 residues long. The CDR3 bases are TGTGCCAGCAAATCCCCGGCGGGTGGGCCAGATACGCAGTATTTT. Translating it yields CASKSPAGGPDTQYF.

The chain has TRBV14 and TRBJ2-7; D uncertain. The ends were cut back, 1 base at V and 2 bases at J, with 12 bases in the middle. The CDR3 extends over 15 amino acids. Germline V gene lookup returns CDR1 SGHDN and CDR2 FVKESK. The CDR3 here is CASSQVRAETYEQYF. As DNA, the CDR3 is TGTGCCAGCAGCCAAGTTCGGGCCGAGACCTACGAGCAGTACTTC.

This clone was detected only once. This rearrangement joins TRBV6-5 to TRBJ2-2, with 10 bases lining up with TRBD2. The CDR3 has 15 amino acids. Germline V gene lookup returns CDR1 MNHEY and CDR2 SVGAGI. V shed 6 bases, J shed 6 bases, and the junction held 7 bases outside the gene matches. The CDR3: CASSLAGEGSGELFF. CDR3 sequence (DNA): TGTGCCAGCAGCCTAGCGGGAGAAGGCTCCGGGGAGCTGTTTTTT.

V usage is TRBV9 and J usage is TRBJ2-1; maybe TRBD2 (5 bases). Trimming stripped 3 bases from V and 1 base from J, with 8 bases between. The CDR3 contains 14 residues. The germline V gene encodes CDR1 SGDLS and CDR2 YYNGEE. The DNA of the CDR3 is TGTGCCAGCAGCGCAACTAGGTCCTACAATGAGCAGTTCTTC. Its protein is CASSATRSYNEQFF.

The CDR3 DNA is TGTGCCAGCAGCTTAGGTCAAGTGGATGAGCAGTTCTTC. This gives the protein CASSLGQVDEQFF. The chain recombines TRBV7-9 with TRBJ2-1, with no clear D. The length of the CDR3 is 13 residues. V was clipped by 1 base and J by 8 bases, with 9 bases between them. Germline CDR1 and CDR2: SEHNR and FQNEAQ (reference sequence). Looking up the rest from reference TRBV7-9 and TRBJ2-1 gives the full variable domain: DTGVSQNPRHKITKRGQNVTFRCDPISEHNRLYWYRQTLGQGPEFLTYFQNEAQLEKSRLLSDRFSAERPKGSFSTLEIQRTEQGDSAMYLCASSLGQVDEQFFGPGTRLTVL.

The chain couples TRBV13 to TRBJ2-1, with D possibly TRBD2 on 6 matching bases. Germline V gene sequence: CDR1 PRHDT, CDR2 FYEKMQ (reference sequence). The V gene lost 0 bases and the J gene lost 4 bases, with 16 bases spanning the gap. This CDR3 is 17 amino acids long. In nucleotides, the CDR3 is TGTGCCAGCAGCTTAGGTCCCACTAGCCTTAGTTACAATGAGCAGTTCTTC. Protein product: CASSLGPTSLSYNEQFF.

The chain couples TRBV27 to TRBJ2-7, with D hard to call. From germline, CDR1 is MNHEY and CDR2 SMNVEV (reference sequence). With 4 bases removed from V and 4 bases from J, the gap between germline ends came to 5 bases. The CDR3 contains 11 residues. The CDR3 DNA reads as TGTGCCAGCAGTTCCGGGTACGAGCAGTACTTC. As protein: CASSSGYEQYF.

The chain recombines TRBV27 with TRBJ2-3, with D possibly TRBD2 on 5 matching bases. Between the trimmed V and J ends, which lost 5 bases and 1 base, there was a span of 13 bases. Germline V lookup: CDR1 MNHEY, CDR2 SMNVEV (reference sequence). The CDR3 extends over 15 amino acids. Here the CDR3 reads CASSTLGVGTDTQYF. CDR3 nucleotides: TGTGCCAGCAGTACCCTCGGGGTCGGCACAGATACGCAGTATTTT.

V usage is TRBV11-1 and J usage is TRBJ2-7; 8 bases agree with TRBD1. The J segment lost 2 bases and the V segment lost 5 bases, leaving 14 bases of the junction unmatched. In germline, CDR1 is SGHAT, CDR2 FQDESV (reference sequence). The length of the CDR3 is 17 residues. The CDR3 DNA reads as TGTGCCAGCAGCCGCACCTCAGGGGGCCTAAATACCTACGAGCAGTACTTC. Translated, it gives CASSRTSGGLNTYEQYF.